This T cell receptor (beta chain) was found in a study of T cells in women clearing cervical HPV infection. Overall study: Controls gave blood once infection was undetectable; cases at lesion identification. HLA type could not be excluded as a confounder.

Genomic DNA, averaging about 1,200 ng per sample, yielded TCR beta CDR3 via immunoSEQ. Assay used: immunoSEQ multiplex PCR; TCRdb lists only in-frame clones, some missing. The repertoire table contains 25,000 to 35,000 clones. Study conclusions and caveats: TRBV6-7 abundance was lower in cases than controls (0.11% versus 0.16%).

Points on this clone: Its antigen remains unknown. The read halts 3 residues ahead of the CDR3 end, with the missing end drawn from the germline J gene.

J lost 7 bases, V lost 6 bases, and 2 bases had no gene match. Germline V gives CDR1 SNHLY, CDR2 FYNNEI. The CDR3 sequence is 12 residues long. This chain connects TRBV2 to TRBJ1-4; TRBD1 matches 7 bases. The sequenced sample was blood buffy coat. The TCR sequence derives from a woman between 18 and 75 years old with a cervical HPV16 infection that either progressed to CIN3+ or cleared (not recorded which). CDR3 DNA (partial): TGTGCCAGCAGGGGGGACAGTGAAAAA. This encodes CASRGDSEK. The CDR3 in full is CASRGDSEKLFF.